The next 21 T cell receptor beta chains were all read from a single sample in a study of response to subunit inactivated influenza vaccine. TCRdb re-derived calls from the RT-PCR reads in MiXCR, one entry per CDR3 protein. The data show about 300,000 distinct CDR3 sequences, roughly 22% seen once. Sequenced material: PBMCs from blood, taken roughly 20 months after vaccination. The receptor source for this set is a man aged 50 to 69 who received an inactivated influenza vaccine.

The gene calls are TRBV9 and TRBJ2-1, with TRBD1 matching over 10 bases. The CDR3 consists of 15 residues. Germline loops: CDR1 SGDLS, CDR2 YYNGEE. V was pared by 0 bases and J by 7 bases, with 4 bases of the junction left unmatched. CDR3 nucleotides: TGTGCCAGCAGCGTAGGGGGACAGGGGATAAATGAGCAGTTCTTC. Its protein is CASSVGGQGINEQFF.

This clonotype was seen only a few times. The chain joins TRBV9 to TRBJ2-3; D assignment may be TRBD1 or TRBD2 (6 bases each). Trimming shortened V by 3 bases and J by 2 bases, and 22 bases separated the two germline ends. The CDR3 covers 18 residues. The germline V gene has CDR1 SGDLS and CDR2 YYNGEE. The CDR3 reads CASSAWGTGRFITDTQYF. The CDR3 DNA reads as TGTGCCAGCAGCGCATGGGGCACAGGGAGGTTTATCACAGATACGCAGTATTTT.

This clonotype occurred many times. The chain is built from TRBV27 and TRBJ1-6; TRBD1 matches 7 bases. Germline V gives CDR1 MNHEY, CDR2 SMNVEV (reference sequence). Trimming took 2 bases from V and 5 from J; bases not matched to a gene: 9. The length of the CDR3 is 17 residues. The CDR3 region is CASSLNFRDRNNSPLHF. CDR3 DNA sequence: TGTGCCAGCAGTTTAAATTTCCGGGACAGAAATAATTCACCCCTCCACTTT.

The CDR3 reads CASSQDEAANYGYTF. CDR3 nucleotide sequence: TGCGCCAGCAGCCAAGATGAAGCAGCCAACTATGGCTACACCTTC. The chain links TRBV4-3 to TRBJ1-2; D is unresolved. The CDR3 length is 15 residues. Deletions cut 0 bases from V and 2 bases from J, with 10 bases between. CDR1 LGHNA and CDR2 YSLEER come from the germline V gene.

CDR3 nucleotides: TGCAGCGTTAGCGGGACAGGGAGGAATGAGCAGTTCTTC. Translation gives CSVSGTGRNEQFF. The J gene is TRBJ2-1, the V gene TRBV29-1; 9 bases are a match to TRBD1. Germline V gene data show CDR1 as SQVTM and CDR2 as ANQGSEA. The CDR3 runs to 13 residues. The V segment lost 5 bases and the J segment 7 bases; nucleotides outside the gene matches: 6.

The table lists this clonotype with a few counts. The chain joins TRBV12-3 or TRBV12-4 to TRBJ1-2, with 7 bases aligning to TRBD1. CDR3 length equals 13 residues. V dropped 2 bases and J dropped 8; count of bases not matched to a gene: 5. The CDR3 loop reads CASSLWQGVGYTF. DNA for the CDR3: TGTGCCAGCAGTTTATGGCAGGGGGTCGGCTACACCTTC.

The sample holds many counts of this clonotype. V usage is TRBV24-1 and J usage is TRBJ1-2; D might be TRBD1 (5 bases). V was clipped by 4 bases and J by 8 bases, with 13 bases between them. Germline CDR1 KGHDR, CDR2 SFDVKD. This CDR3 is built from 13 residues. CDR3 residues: CATSDAGTGGYTF. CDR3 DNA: TGTGCCACCAGTGACGCCGGGACGGGAGGCTACACCTTC.

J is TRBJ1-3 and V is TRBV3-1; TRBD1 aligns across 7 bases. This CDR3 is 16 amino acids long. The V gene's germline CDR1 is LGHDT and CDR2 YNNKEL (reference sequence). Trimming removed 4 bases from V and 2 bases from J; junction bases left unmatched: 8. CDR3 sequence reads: CASSPFSRGAGNTIYF. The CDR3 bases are TGTGCCAGCAGCCCCTTTAGCAGGGGGGCTGGAAACACCATATATTTT.

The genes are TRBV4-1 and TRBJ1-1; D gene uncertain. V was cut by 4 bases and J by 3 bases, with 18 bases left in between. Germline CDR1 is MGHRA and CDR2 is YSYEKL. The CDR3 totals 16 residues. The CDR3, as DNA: TGCGCCAGCAGCCGTTATCCATGGGAAGAGGACACTGAAGCTTTCTTT. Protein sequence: CASSRYPWEEDTEAFF.

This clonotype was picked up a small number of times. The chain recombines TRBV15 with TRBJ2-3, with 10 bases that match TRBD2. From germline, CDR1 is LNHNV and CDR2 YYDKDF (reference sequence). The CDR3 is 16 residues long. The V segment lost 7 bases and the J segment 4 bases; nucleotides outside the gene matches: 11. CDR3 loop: CATTTVVAGGPDTQYF. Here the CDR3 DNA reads TGTGCCACCACCACGGTAGTAGCGGGAGGACCAGATACGCAGTATTTT.

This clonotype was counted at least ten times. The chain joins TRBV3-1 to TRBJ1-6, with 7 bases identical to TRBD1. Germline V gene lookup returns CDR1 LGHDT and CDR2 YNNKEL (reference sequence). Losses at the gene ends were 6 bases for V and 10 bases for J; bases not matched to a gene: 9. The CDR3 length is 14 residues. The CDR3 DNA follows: TGTGCCAGCAGTGAACAGGGGTTTGGGTCACCCCTCCACTTT. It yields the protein CASSEQGFGSPLHF. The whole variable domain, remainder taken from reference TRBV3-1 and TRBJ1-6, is DTAVSQTPKYLVTQMGNDKSIKCEQNLGHDTMYWYKQDSKKFLKIMFSYNNKELIINETVPNRFSPKSPDKAHLNLHINSLELGDSAVYFCASSEQGFGSPLHFGNGTRLTVT.

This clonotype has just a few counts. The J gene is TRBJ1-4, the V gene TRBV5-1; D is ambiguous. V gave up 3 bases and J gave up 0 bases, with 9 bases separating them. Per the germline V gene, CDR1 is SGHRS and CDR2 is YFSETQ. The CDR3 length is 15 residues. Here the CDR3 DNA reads TGCGCCAGCAGCTCCGGACGGACAACTAATGAAAAACTGTTTTTT. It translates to CASSSGRTTNEKLFF.

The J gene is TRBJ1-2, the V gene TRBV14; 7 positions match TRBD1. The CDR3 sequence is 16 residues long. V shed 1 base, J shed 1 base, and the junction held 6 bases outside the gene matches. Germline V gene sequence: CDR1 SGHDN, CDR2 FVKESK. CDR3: CASSQGRGFLNYGYTF. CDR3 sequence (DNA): TGTGCCAGCAGCCAAGGCAGGGGGTTTCTTAACTATGGCTACACCTTC.

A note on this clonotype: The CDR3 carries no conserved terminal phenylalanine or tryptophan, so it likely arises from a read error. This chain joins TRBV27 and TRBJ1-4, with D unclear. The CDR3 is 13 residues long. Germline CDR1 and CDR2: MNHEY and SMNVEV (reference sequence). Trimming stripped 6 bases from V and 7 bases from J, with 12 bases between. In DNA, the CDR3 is TGTGCCAGCAGCCGACTGGGAGCTGAAAAACTGTTTCTT. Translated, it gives CASSRLGAEKLFL.

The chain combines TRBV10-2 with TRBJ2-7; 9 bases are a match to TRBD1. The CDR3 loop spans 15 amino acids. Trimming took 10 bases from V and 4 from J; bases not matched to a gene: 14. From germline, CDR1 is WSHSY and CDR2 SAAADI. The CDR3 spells CATSIDRGGLYEQYF. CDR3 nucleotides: TGCGCCACCTCAATCGACAGGGGGGGACTATACGAGCAGTACTTC.

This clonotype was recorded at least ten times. DNA for the CDR3: TGCAGTGCTAGGGACATAAGGGGGGCCACTGAAGCTTTCTTT. This gives the protein CSARDIRGATEAFF. The chain uses TRBV20-1 and TRBJ1-1, with TRBD1 as a possible D gene (6 bases). CDR1 is DFQATT, CDR2 SNEGSKA, per germline (reference sequence). The germline V and J ends were trimmed by 3 bases and 4 bases, with 15 bases remaining between them. CDR3 length: 14 residues.

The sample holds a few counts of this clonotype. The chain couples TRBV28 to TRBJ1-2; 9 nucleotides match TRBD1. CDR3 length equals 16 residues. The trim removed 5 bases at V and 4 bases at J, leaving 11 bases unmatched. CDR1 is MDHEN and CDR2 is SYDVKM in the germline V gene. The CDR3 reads CASSTGTGFLAYGYTF. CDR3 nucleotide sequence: TGTGCCAGCAGTACCGGGACAGGGTTTTTGGCCTATGGCTACACCTTC.

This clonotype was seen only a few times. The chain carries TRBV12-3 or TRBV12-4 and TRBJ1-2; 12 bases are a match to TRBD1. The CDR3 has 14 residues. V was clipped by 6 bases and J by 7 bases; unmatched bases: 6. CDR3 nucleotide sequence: TGTGCCAGCAGCCGGGGACAGGGGGCGACTGGCTACACCTTC. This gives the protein CASSRGQGATGYTF.

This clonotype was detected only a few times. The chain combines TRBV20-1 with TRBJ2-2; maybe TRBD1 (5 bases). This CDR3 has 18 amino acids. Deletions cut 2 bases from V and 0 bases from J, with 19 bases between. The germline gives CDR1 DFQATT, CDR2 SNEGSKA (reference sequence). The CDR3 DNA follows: TGCAGTGCTAGATCCAAGGATAGGGGAATGGCGAACACCGGGGAGCTGTTTTTT. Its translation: CSARSKDRGMANTGELFF.

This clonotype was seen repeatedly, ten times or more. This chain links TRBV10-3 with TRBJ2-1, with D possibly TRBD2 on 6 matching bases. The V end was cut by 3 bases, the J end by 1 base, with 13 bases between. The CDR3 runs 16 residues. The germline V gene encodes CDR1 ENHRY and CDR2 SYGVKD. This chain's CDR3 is CAISEGDSPSYNEQFF. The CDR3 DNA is TGTGCCATCAGTGAAGGGGACTCGCCTTCCTACAATGAGCAGTTCTTC.

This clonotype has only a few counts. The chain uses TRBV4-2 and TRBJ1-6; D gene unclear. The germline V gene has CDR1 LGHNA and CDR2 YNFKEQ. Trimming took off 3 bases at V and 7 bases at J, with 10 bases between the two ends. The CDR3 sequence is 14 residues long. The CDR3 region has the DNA TGTGCCAGCAGCCATTTCGATCGGAATTCACCCCTCCACTTT. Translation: CASSHFDRNSPLHF.